These 23 T cell receptor beta chains came from one sample sequenced in a study of T cell responses to AZD1222 COVID-19 vaccine. TCRdb's copy holds only in-frame clones and misses some; the assay was immunoSEQ multiplex PCR. Altogether around 150,000 clones are present, less than 95% being singletons, with the ten largest covering 1.1% to 1.5%. Source: peripheral blood, taken on day 0 of AZD1222 vaccination. These receptor sequences come from an adult in good health.

V usage is TRBV19 and J usage is TRBJ2-1; D tentatively reads TRBD1 or TRBD2 (6 bases each). The germline V gene has CDR1 LNHDA and CDR2 SQIVND (reference sequence). V lost 11 bases and J lost 5, with 10 bases in between. The CDR3 contains 11 residues. This CDR3 reads CAAGGHNEQFF. The CDR3 region has the DNA TGTGCCGCCGGGGGCCACAATGAGCAGTTCTTC.

The chain links TRBV5-6 to TRBJ1-1; 9 nucleotides line up with TRBD1. This CDR3 comprises 18 residues. The trim removed 3 bases at V and 10 bases at J, leaving 22 bases unmatched. Germline V gene data show CDR1 as SGHDT and CDR2 as YYEEEE. The CDR3 DNA reads as TGTGCCAGCAGCTCCCTTTTTACAGGGGGCGGAAGAGAGGTCGGAGCTTTCTTT. Translated, it gives CASSSLFTGGGREVGAFF.

The V and J genes are TRBV7-2 and TRBJ2-2; 11 bases line up with TRBD2. Losses at the gene ends were 4 bases for V and 1 base for J; bases not matched to a gene: 2. Germline CDR1 is SGHTA and CDR2 is FQGNSA. The CDR3 loop spans 16 amino acids. The CDR3 spells CASSWTSGWNTGELFF. In DNA, the CDR3 is TGTGCCAGCAGCTGGACTAGCGGGTGGAACACCGGGGAGCTGTTTTTT. Full variable domain (missing parts from reference TRBV7-2 and TRBJ2-2): GAGVSQSPSNKVTEKGKDVELRCDPISGHTALYWYRQSLGQGLEFLIYFQGNSAPDKSGLPSDRFSAERTGGSVSTLTIQRTQQEDSAVYLCASSWTSGWNTGELFFGEGSRLTVL.

This clone was seen just once. The chain recombines TRBV30 with TRBJ2-7; D is uncertain. V was cut by 3 bases and J by 6 bases, with 12 bases left in between. Germline V gene lookup returns CDR1 GTSNPN and CDR2 SVGIG (reference sequence). The length of the CDR3 is 12 residues. The CDR3, as DNA: TGTGCCTGGAGCCTACTTCTACCCGAGCAGTACTTC. This encodes CAWSLLLPEQYF. The entire variable domain, with the rest obtained from reference TRBV30 and TRBJ2-7, is as follows: SQTIHQWPATLVQPVGSPLSLECTVEGTSNPNLYWYRQAAGRGLQLLFYSVGIGQISSEVPQNLSASRPQDRQFILSSKKLLLSDSGFYLCAWSLLLPEQYFGPGTRLTVT.

This chain links TRBV20-1 with TRBJ2-2; D not certain. Germline loops: CDR1 DFQATT, CDR2 SNEGSKA (reference sequence). The CDR3 covers 16 residues. V lost 3 bases, J lost 3 bases, and 17 bases lay in between. The CDR3 sequence: CSASQFPRIYTGELFF. CDR3 bases: TGCAGTGCTAGTCAGTTTCCGAGGATATACACCGGGGAGCTGTTTTTT.

This chain's CDR3 is CATSRVLLQGEAFF. CDR3 DNA: TGTGCCACCAGCAGAGTCCTATTACAGGGAGAAGCTTTCTTT. The V gene is TRBV15, the J gene TRBJ1-1, with a weak D call TRBD1 (6 bases). Looked up from germline, CDR1 is LNHNV and CDR2 is YYDKDF (reference sequence). The CDR3 spans 14 residues. Trimming removed 1 base at V and 8 bases at J, with 14 bases between.

CDR3 nucleotide sequence: TGCGCCAGCAGCCCTGGACAGCCCTCTCCTAACTATGGCTACACCTTC. It encodes CASSPGQPSPNYGYTF. The chain has TRBV5-1 and TRBJ1-2; D might be TRBD1 (6 bases). This CDR3 is 16 amino acids long. Germline CDR1 is SGHRS and CDR2 is YFSETQ. V gave up 4 bases and J gave up 0 bases, with 16 bases separating them.

The chain combines TRBV28 with TRBJ2-7; a weak D match, TRBD1 (6 bases). Trimming cost V 2 bases and J 2 bases, with 10 bases left between them. The CDR3 runs to 14 residues. Germline V CDR1 and CDR2: MDHEN, SYDVKM. CDR3 sequence reads: CASSLESGAYEQYF. CDR3 coding DNA: TGTGCCAGCAGTTTAGAGTCAGGGGCCTACGAGCAGTACTTC.

The chain carries TRBV3-1 (or the pseudogene TRBV3-2) and TRBJ2-7; 7 bases line up with TRBD1. The CDR3 spans 14 residues. J lost 2 bases, V lost 4 bases, and 5 bases had no gene match. CDR1 is LGHDT and CDR2 is YNNKEL in the germline V gene (reference sequence). CDR3 sequence (DNA): TGTGCCAGCAGCCGCAGGGGGTCCACCTACGAGCAGTACTTC. Encoded protein: CASSRRGSTYEQYF.

The genes are TRBV14 and TRBJ2-7, with D hard to call. V was clipped by 0 bases and J by 6 bases, with 6 bases between them. Germline V CDR1 and CDR2: SGHDN, FVKESK. This CDR3 region has 12 residues. The CDR3 sequence is CASSQESGEQYF. CDR3 nucleotide sequence: TGTGCCAGCAGCCAAGAATCGGGCGAGCAGTACTTC.

A single count supports this clone. The chain employs TRBV14 and TRBJ2-5; no reliable D call. Germline V lookup: CDR1 SGHDN, CDR2 FVKESK. Trimming took 5 bases from V and 5 from J, leaving 12 bases between them. CDR3 length: 13 amino acids. CDR3 protein: CASSYSLAETQYF. The CDR3 coding sequence is TGTGCCAGCAGCTACAGTTTAGCCGAGACCCAGTACTTC.

V usage is TRBV28 and J usage is TRBJ2-7, with a tentative D call TRBD1 (6 bases). The CDR3 has 15 amino acids. Germline values: CDR1 MDHEN, CDR2 SYDVKM. Trimming stripped 5 bases from V and 6 bases from J, with 20 bases between. Written as DNA, the CDR3 is TGTGCCAGCAGTCGGGGCGGACAGTATTTGGCCGAGCAGTACTTC. Residues: CASSRGGQYLAEQYF.

V gene TRBV5-5 combines with J gene TRBJ2-7; 10 nucleotides align to TRBD1. CDR3 size: 14 residues. The V and J ends lost 5 bases and 6 bases, in that order; junction bases with no gene match: 8. Per germline, CDR1 SGHKS and CDR2 YYEKEE (reference sequence). The CDR3 region is CASRTGTGVREQYF. CDR3 DNA: TGTGCCAGCAGAACCGGGACAGGGGTCCGCGAGCAGTACTTC.

The chain uses TRBV7-2 and TRBJ1-2; weak D call: TRBD1 (5 bases). Per the germline V gene, CDR1 is SGHTA and CDR2 is FQGNSA. The germline V and J ends were trimmed by 2 bases and 4 bases, with 11 bases remaining between them. This CDR3 contains 14 residues. The CDR3 DNA sequence: TGTGCCAGCAGCTTAACCCAGGGTTCCTATGGCTACACCTTC. Protein sequence: CASSLTQGSYGYTF.

This chain joins TRBV30 and TRBJ2-3, with D possibly called TRBD1 or TRBD2 (5 bases each). The CDR3 has 14 amino acids. V was pared by 1 base and J by 5 bases, with 13 bases between. CDR1 and CDR2 (germline): GTSNPN, SVGIG (reference sequence). This CDR3 is CAWSGGNRGDTQYF. In DNA form, the CDR3 reads TGTGCCTGGAGTGGGGGGAATAGGGGAGATACGCAGTATTTT. The whole variable domain, remainder taken from reference TRBV30 and TRBJ2-3, is SQTIHQWPATLVQPVGSPLSLECTVEGTSNPNLYWYRQAAGRGLQLLFYSVGIGQISSEVPQNLSASRPQDRQFILSSKKLLLSDSGFYLCAWSGGNRGDTQYFGPGTRLTVL.

The chain recombines TRBV27 with TRBJ2-2; no definite D call. Germline V lookup: CDR1 MNHEY, CDR2 SMNVEV (reference sequence). The CDR3 sequence is 16 residues long. The germline V and J ends were trimmed by 3 bases and 5 bases, with 16 bases remaining between them. DNA of the CDR3: TGTGCCAGCAGTTTCGATGCTTCCCTCTGGACCGGGGAGCTGTTTTTT. Protein: CASSFDASLWTGELFF.

The V and J genes are TRBV10-3 and TRBJ1-2, with 8 bases aligning to TRBD1. The V gene's germline CDR1 is ENHRY and CDR2 SYGVKD. The junction had 15 bases not matched to a gene; V was cut back by 10 bases and J by 2 bases. This CDR3 comprises 16 residues. CDR3 in DNA: TGTGCCACGGGGTTAGGGGGACAGGAAAAAAACTATGGCTACACCTTC. Its protein is CATGLGGQEKNYGYTF.

The genes are TRBV28 and TRBJ1-5; D may be TRBD1 (6 bases). V dropped 7 bases and J dropped 9 bases, with 16 bases sitting between them. CDR1 and CDR2 (germline): MDHEN, SYDVKM. CDR3 length: 13 amino acids. Here the CDR3 DNA reads TGTGCCAGCACCAGGGCGACAGGCGTGCCCCAGCATTTT. Its protein product is CASTRATGVPQHF.

The chain couples TRBV7-6 to TRBJ2-2; D unresolved. The CDR3 consists of 17 residues. Germline CDR1 reads SGHVS; CDR2 reads FNYEAQ. Between the trimmed V and J ends, which lost 1 base and 1 base, there was a span of 13 bases. The CDR3 DNA is TGTGCCAGCAGCTTAGGTTACGACACGGAGAACACCGGGGAGCTGTTTTTT. Amino acid sequence: CASSLGYDTENTGELFF.

The chain carries TRBV7-2 and TRBJ1-1; unclear D gene. The CDR3 length is 14 residues. V lost 1 base to trimming and J lost 1 base, with 7 bases between them. CDR1 SGHTA and CDR2 FQGNSA come from the germline V gene. The CDR3 loop is CASSLGAANTEAFF. The CDR3 nucleotides read TGTGCCAGCAGCTTAGGGGCCGCGAACACTGAAGCTTTCTTT.

Only a few counts were recorded for this clone. V and J are TRBV6-5 and TRBJ2-7; 9 bases line up with TRBD1. With V trimmed by 5 bases and J by 2 bases, 4 bases remained unmatched. Germline V gene data show CDR1 as MNHEY and CDR2 as SVGAGI. CDR3 size: 14 residues. The CDR3 sequence is CASSRTGVAYEQYF. CDR3 coding DNA: TGTGCCAGCAGTAGGACAGGGGTCGCCTACGAGCAGTACTTC.

J is TRBJ1-1 and V is TRBV19; 7 bases fit TRBD1. CDR3 size: 15 residues. J gave up 3 bases and V 4 bases, and 8 bases lay outside the gene matches. Germline V gene lookup returns CDR1 LNHDA and CDR2 SQIVND (reference sequence). CDR3 amino acids: CASSKGGASDTEAFF. CDR3 in DNA: TGTGCCAGTAGTAAAGGGGGCGCTTCGGACACTGAAGCTTTCTTT.

This clone was counted a few times. This chain uses TRBV19 with TRBJ2-2; 8 bases agree with TRBD2. The trim removed 4 bases at V and 3 bases at J, leaving 4 bases unmatched. This CDR3 is 15 amino acids long. The germline V gene encodes CDR1 LNHDA and CDR2 SQIVND (reference sequence). CDR3 DNA sequence: TGTGCCAGTAGTACGGGGGGGCGGTACACCGGGGAGCTGTTTTTT. This sequence encodes CASSTGGRYTGELFF. The whole variable domain, filled in from reference TRBV19 and TRBJ2-2, reads DGGITQSPKYLFRKEGQNVTLSCEQNLNHDAMYWYRQDPGQGLRLIYYSQIVNDFQKGDIAEGYSVSREKKESFPLTVTSAQKNPTAFYLCASSTGGRYTGELFFGEGSRLTVL.